These 20 T cell receptor beta chains were sequenced from one sample in a study of vaccination and CD4 T cells after COVID-19. These receptors have no identified antigens. Treatment denoted: approximately 10-day PBMC culture with coronavirus spike peptide pools or control peptides (ViraFEST assay). The Oncomine TCR Beta short-read assay generated sequence data from the DNA of cultured CD4+ T cells. TCRdb called the PCR reads again in MiXCR, with one record for every CDR3 protein. This sample carries 12,000 or so distinct CDR3 sequences, less than 40% of them seen once, and the ten largest clones take 23%. Sequenced: cultured CD4+ T cells from blood. These receptors were taken from a human donor with COVID-19.

This clonotype occurred a few times. V and J are TRBV20-1 and TRBJ1-2; no clear D gene. This CDR3 has 14 amino acids. V shed 7 bases and J shed 4 bases, with 19 bases lying between them. Germline assignment: CDR1 DFQATT and CDR2 SNEGSKA (reference sequence). This CDR3 is CSVPRPMEGYGYTF. CDR3 DNA sequence: TGCAGTGTCCCCCGACCGATGGAGGGCTATGGCTACACCTTC.

The sample holds a few counts of this clonotype. CDR3: CASSSKVSYGYTF. Here the CDR3 DNA reads TGTGCCAGCAGCTCCAAGGTATCCTATGGCTACACCTTC. The chain uses TRBV11-3 and TRBJ1-2; no clear D gene. CDR3 length: 13 amino acids. V was clipped by 4 bases and J by 4 bases, with 10 bases between them. Germline assignment: CDR1 SGHNT and CDR2 YENEEA.

This chain uses TRBV10-3 with TRBJ1-5, with D maybe TRBD1 (6 bases). The CDR3 loop spans 14 amino acids. The V end lost 6 bases, the J end lost 8 bases, and 17 bases lay between the germline ends. The germline CDR1 and CDR2 sequences are ENHRY and SYGVKD. CDR3 loop: CAISAGHRIEPQHF. The CDR3 region has the DNA TGTGCCATCAGCGCGGGACACCGAATCGAGCCCCAGCATTTT.

The rearrangement joins TRBV20-1 to TRBJ1-2; 10 bases match TRBD1. The CDR3 has 14 amino acids. CDR1 and CDR2 from the germline V gene are DFQATT and SNEGSKA (reference sequence). V shed 6 bases and J 6 bases; nucleotides not matched to a gene: 10. The CDR3, as DNA: TGCAGTGCAAACCCGGACAGGGGGGTGCATGGCTACACCTTC. Translating it yields CSANPDRGVHGYTF.

This rearrangement joins TRBV18 to TRBJ1-1; tentatively, D is TRBD1 (5 bases). The CDR3 contains 15 residues. The V gene lost 2 bases and the J gene lost 11 bases, with 21 bases spanning the gap. CDR1 is KGHSH and CDR2 is LQKENI in the germline V gene. The CDR3 sequence: CASSPGTASRNRAFF. CDR3 sequence (DNA): TGTGCCAGCTCACCAGGAACAGCCTCTAGAAACAGGGCTTTCTTT.

The V gene is TRBV11-2, the J gene TRBJ2-3; TRBD1 is a possible D gene (5 bases). Trimming took off 1 base at V and 2 bases at J, with 10 bases between the two ends. This CDR3 has 15 amino acids. Germline V lookup: CDR1 SGHAT, CDR2 FQNNGV. CDR3 nucleotides: TGTGCCAGCAGCTTAGGAACAGGAAACACAGATACGCAGTATTTT. Protein sequence: CASSLGTGNTDTQYF.

The V gene is TRBV4-3, the J gene TRBJ2-5, with 9 bases fitting TRBD2. Trimming took 6 bases from V and 5 from J; bases not matched to a gene: 10. The CDR3 spans 15 residues. The V gene's germline CDR1 is LGHNA and CDR2 YSLEER. CDR3 region: CASRRTSDRLETQYF. The CDR3 coding sequence is TGCGCCAGCAGACGGACTAGCGACAGACTCGAGACCCAGTACTTC.

A few counts support this clonotype. The chain recombines TRBV6-5 with TRBJ2-2; TRBD1 might be the D (5 bases). Trimming took off 1 base at V and 7 bases at J, with 13 bases between the two ends. Germline values: CDR1 MNHEY, CDR2 SVGAGI. CDR3 length: 15 residues. CDR3 sequence: CASSYYHSGHGELFF. The CDR3 bases are TGTGCCAGCAGTTACTACCATAGTGGACACGGGGAGCTGTTTTTT.

This clonotype was seen only a few times. The chain combines TRBV7-3 with TRBJ2-5; the match to TRBD2 covers 8 bases. CDR1 SGHTA and CDR2 FQGTGA come from the germline V gene. J was trimmed by 3 bases and V by 1 base; bases with no gene match: 7. This CDR3 is built from 16 residues. The CDR3 sequence: CASSLSLGAGEETQYF. The CDR3 DNA reads TGTGCCAGCAGCTTAAGTTTGGGAGCGGGGGAAGAGACCCAGTACTTC.

This clonotype was counted a few times. The chain employs TRBV28 and TRBJ1-6; 7 bases fit TRBD1. V dropped 6 bases and J dropped 6; count of bases not matched to a gene: 11. The CDR3 is made up of 16 amino acids. Germline assignment: CDR1 MDHEN and CDR2 SYDVKM. CDR3 nucleotide sequence: TGTGCCAGCAGAAGTCACCAAGGACAGGTTAATTCACCCCTCCACTTT. Translated: CASRSHQGQVNSPLHF.

This clonotype was counted between two and nine times. The chain couples TRBV27 to TRBJ1-2; D ambiguous. V was trimmed by 5 bases and J by 8 bases, leaving 12 bases between them. Germline CDR1 MNHEY, CDR2 SMNVEV (reference sequence). The length of the CDR3 is 12 residues. The CDR3 spells CASSAGYSGYTF. DNA of the CDR3: TGTGCCAGCAGTGCCGGGTACAGCGGCTACACCTTC.

This clonotype appeared once. The gene calls are TRBV7-9 and TRBJ2-1; 9 bases are a match to TRBD1. After removal of 7 bases from V and 4 bases from J, the junction contained 8 bases not matched to a gene. The CDR3 is made up of 15 amino acids. The V gene's germline CDR1 is SEHNR and CDR2 FQNEAQ (reference sequence). CDR3 nucleotide sequence: TGTGCCAGCACCCCCGGGACAGGGAAGTACAATGAGCAGTTCTTC. Residues: CASTPGTGKYNEQFF.

The rearrangement uses TRBV6-1 and TRBJ1-4; perhaps TRBD1 as D (5 bases). Germline V CDR1 and CDR2: MNHNS, SASEGT. Trimming stripped 6 bases from V and 4 bases from J, with 15 bases between. The CDR3 consists of 15 residues. CDR3 bases: TGTGCCAGCAGAACTAGTGGGACTAATAATGAAAAACTGTTTTTT. Translating it yields CASRTSGTNNEKLFF.

This chain uses TRBV11-2 with TRBJ2-5; 7 bases match TRBD2. The CDR3 is made up of 15 amino acids. In germline, CDR1 is SGHAT, CDR2 FQNNGV. V shed 4 bases, J shed 1 base, and the junction held 6 bases outside the gene matches. In DNA, the CDR3 is TGTGCCAGCAGCTCGTCCGGGGGGAGCCAAGAGACCCAGTACTTC. This gives the protein CASSSSGGSQETQYF.

A few counts support this clonotype. This sequence joins TRBV6-2 or TRBV6-3 and TRBJ2-7; D remains unclear. The V and J ends lost 5 bases and 3 bases respectively, with 11 bases between them. Germline V gene data show CDR1 as MNHEY and CDR2 as SVGEGT. CDR3 length equals 13 residues. The CDR3 bases are TGTGCCAGCAGTAGGCCCACAAGCTACGAGCAGTACTTC. Protein product: CASSRPTSYEQYF.

This chain uses TRBV9 with TRBJ1-4, with TRBD1 matching over 7 bases. The CDR3 sequence is 15 residues long. CDR1 SGDLS and CDR2 YYNGEE come from the germline V gene. The junction had 12 bases not matched to a gene; V was cut back by 4 bases and J by 9 bases. DNA of the CDR3: TGTGCCAGCAGCTCCGGGGCGGAGGGGGCACAAAAACTGTTTTTT. Translation: CASSSGAEGAQKLFF.

The chain is built from TRBV28 and TRBJ1-2; D gene uncertain. Germline V lookup: CDR1 MDHEN, CDR2 SYDVKM. V shed 3 bases and J shed 7 bases, with 12 bases lying between them. This CDR3 comprises 13 residues. For the CDR3, the DNA is TGTGCCAGCAGTTTCGCGAGCGGGAGTGGCTACACCTTC. Protein: CASSFASGSGYTF.

The chain links TRBV7-2 to TRBJ2-2, with 8 bases that match TRBD1. CDR1 is SGHTA, CDR2 FQGNSA, per germline. This CDR3 has 18 residues. V dropped 2 bases and J dropped 2; count of bases not matched to a gene: 10. The CDR3 DNA reads TGTGCCAGCAGCTTAAGGGGAACGGACAGGGCCAACACCGGGGAGCTGTTTTTT. Encoded protein: CASSLRGTDRANTGELFF.

The rearrangement links TRBV6-1 to TRBJ2-7; no definite D call. V was shortened by 6 bases and J by 1 base, with 10 bases between the two germline ends. The CDR3 extends over 13 amino acids. Germline V CDR1 and CDR2: MNHNS, SASEGT. The DNA of the CDR3 is TGTGCCAGCAGGTCAAGTGGTTCCTACGAGCAGTACTTC. This sequence encodes CASRSSGSYEQYF.

The chain is built from TRBV6-4 and TRBJ2-3, with 14 bases that match TRBD2. Losses at the gene ends were 0 bases for V and 4 bases for J; bases not matched to a gene: 0. This CDR3 spans 16 amino acids. Germline CDR1 reads MRHNA; CDR2 reads SNTAGT. Here the CDR3 reads CASSDSTSGGADTQYF. CDR3 nucleotide sequence: TGTGCCAGCAGTGACTCGACTAGCGGGGGGGCAGATACGCAGTATTTT.